These 2 T cell receptor beta chains share one sample of origin, sequenced in a study of blood T cell repertoires in COVID-19. Assay used: immunoSEQ multiplex PCR; TCRdb lists only in-frame clones, some missing. This table has about 280,000 clones, approximately 86% appearing once. The sequenced sample consisted of peripheral blood. The receptors were sampled from a woman aged 25 to 39 who had recovered from COVID-19.

V is TRBV28 and J is TRBJ1-1, with 7 positions matching TRBD1. CDR1 MDHEN and CDR2 SYDVKM come from the germline V gene. The CDR3 has 14 amino acids. V was pared by 6 bases and J by 4 bases, with 8 bases of the junction left unmatched. The CDR3 nucleotides read TGTGCCAGCAGCAGAACAGGGGCGCGCACTGAAGCTTTCTTT. Translation gives CASSRTGARTEAFF. Full variable domain (missing parts from reference TRBV28 and TRBJ1-1): DVKVTQSSRYLVKRTGEKVFLECVQDMDHENMFWYRQDPGLGLRLIYFSYDVKMKEKGDIPEGYSVSREKKERFSLILESASTNQTSMYLCASSRTGARTEAFFGQGTRLTVV.

This clone was seen a handful of times. In the same sample, other DNA sequences code for this CDR3. The chain couples TRBV10-3 to TRBJ1-1, with 9 bases matching TRBD1. V shed 6 bases and J 3 bases; nucleotides not matched to a gene: 2. The CDR3 totals 13 residues. From germline, CDR1 is ENHRY and CDR2 SYGVKD. CDR3 residues: CAIRDRGDTEAFF. As DNA, the CDR3 is TGTGCCATCAGGGACAGGGGCGACACTGAAGCTTTCTTT.